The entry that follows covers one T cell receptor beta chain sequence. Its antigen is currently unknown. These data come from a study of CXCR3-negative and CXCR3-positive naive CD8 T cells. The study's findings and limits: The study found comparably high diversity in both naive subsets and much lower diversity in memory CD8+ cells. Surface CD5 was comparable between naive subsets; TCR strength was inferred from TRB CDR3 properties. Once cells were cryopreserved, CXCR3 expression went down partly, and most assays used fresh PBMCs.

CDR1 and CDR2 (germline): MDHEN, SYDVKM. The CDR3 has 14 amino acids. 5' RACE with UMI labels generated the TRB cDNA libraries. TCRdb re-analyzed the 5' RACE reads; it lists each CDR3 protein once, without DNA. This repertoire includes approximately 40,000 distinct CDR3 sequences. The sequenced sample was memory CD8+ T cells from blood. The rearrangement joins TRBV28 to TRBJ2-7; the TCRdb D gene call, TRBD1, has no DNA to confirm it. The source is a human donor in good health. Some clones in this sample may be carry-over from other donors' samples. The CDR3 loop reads CASSPRTGVGEQYF. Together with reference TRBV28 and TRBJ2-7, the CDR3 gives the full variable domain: DVKVTQSSRYLVKRTGEKVFLECVQDMDHENMFWYRQDPGLGLRLIYFSYDVKMKEKGDIPEGYSVSREKKERFSLILESASTNQTSMYLCASSPRTGVGEQYFGPGTRLTVT.